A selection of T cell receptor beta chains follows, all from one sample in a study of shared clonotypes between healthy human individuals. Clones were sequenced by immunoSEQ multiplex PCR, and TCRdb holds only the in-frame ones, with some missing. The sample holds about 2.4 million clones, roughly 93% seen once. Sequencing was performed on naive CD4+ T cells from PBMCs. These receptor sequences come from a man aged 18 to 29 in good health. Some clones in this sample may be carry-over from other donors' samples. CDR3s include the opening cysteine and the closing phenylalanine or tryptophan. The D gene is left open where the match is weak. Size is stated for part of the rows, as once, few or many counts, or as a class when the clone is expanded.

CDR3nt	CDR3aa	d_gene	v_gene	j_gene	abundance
TGTGCCAGCAGCAAAACAGGGAACTATAATTCACCCCTCCACTTT	CASSKTGNYNSPLHF	NA	TRBV2	TRBJ1-6	NA
TGCGCCAGCAGCTTGTCGGGGGGCTCTGGAAACACCATATATTTT	CASSLSGGSGNTIYF	NA	TRBV5-1	TRBJ1-3	NA
TGCGCCAGCGGACAGGGCCCACAAGAGACCCAGTACTTC	CASGQGPQETQYF	TRBD1	TRBV5-1	TRBJ2-5	NA
TGTGCCAGCAGCGCTGGGGCCGGGGAGCTGTTTTTT	CASSAGAGELFF	NA	TRBV7-3	TRBJ2-2	NA
TGCGCCAGCAGCCAAGCGGACAGGTGGGTCAACAATGAGCAGTTCTTC	CASSQADRWVNNEQFF	TRBD1	TRBV4-1	TRBJ2-1	NA
TGTGCCAGCAGCCCGATAACAGGGGCTGGGGCCAACGTCCTGACTTTC	CASSPITGAGANVLTF	TRBD1	TRBV5-4	TRBJ2-6	NA
TGTGCCAGCAGCCCAGACGAGCAGTTCTTC	CASSPDEQFF	NA	TRBV7-8	TRBJ2-1	NA
TGTGCCAGCAGTTTAATCGGACCCGGGACAGGGGGCAATCAGCCCCAGCATTTT	CASSLIGPGTGGNQPQHF	TRBD1	TRBV27	TRBJ1-5	NA
TGTGCCAGCAGTTTTTCGGGGGGTAACTATGGCTACACCTTC	CASSFSGGNYGYTF	NA	TRBV27	TRBJ1-2	NA
TGTGCCAGCAGCAGTAGAGTTTCTGGGGCCAACGTCCTGACTTTC	CASSSRVSGANVLTF	NA	TRBV21-1	TRBJ2-6	NA
TGTGCCAGTAGTCTCCGACCGATAGCTAACTATGGCTACACCTTC	CASSLRPIANYGYTF	NA	TRBV19	TRBJ1-2	NA
TGTGCCAGCAGCTCGTCCGGAGGTCAGGGACTTCGGACCCAGTACTTC	CASSSSGGQGLRTQYF	NA	TRBV5-6	TRBJ2-5	NA
TGTGCCATCAGTGAGCTCCTAGCGGGCTACGAGCAGTACTTC	CAISELLAGYEQYF	TRBD2	TRBV10-3	TRBJ2-7	NA
TGTGCCACCAGCACATCAGGGATGAACACTGAAGCTTTCTTT	CATSTSGMNTEAFF	NA	TRBV15	TRBJ1-1	NA
TGTGCCAGTAGTATCACTAGCGGGAGAGTGGCCTACGAGCAGTACTTC	CASSITSGRVAYEQYF	TRBD2	TRBV19	TRBJ2-7	NA
TGTGCCAGCAGTGAATGGTTGGCAGGCACCTACGAGCAGTACTTC	CASSEWLAGTYEQYF	NA	TRBV6-1	TRBJ2-7	NA
TGTGCCAGCAGCATGACAGGGGGGTTCTCCGAGCAGTACTTC	CASSMTGGFSEQYF	TRBD1	TRBV9	TRBJ2-7	NA
TGTGCCAGCAGTGCTAGACAGAACACTGAAGCTTTCTTT	CASSARQNTEAFF	NA	TRBV28	TRBJ1-1	NA
TGTGCCAGCAGCCAACGGGCAGGGTTACGAGAGACCCAGTACTTC	CASSQRAGLRETQYF	NA	TRBV14	TRBJ2-5	NA
TGTGCCAGCAGCCCCAGGAGGGACAGCCAAGAGACCCAGTACTTC	CASSPRRDSQETQYF	NA	TRBV9	TRBJ2-5	NA
TGTGCCAGCAGCTTAGGACCAGGGTTCAAGCAGCCCCAGCATTTT	CASSLGPGFKQPQHF	NA	TRBV7-2	TRBJ1-5	NA
TGTGCCAGTAGCACGACAGGGGGGGACGAAAAACTGTTTTTT	CASSTTGGDEKLFF	TRBD1	TRBV19	TRBJ1-4	NA
TGTGCCAGCAGTGAAAAAACCTATGGCTACACCTTC	CASSEKTYGYTF	NA	TRBV6-1	TRBJ1-2	NA
TGTGCCAGCTCAGAAGCGGGTAGCTCCTACAATGAGCAGTTCTTC	CASSEAGSSYNEQFF	NA	TRBV18	TRBJ2-1	NA
TGCGCCAGCAGCTTTGCAACTAACACTGAAGCTTTCTTT	CASSFATNTEAFF	NA	TRBV5-1	TRBJ1-1	NA
TGCAGCGTCGGAGGGACTTCCTCTGGGGCCAACGTCCTGACTTTC	CSVGGTSSGANVLTF	NA	TRBV29-1	TRBJ2-6	NA
TGTGCCAGCAGTGATCCATTCACCCTACAAAGTAACTTC	CASSDPFTLQSNF	NA	TRBV6-1	TRBJ2-5	NA
TGTGCCAGCAGCATAGGCCGCCCGAGTGAGCAGTTCTTC	CASSIGRPSEQFF	NA	TRBV7-3	TRBJ2-1	NA
TGTGCCAGCAGTGAGGGGCCTCGGACCGGAAACACCATATATTTT	CASSEGPRTGNTIYF	NA	TRBV2	TRBJ1-3	NA
TGTGCCAGCAGCTTGGGGAGCCCTATGGGCTACACCTTC	CASSLGSPMGYTF	NA	TRBV7-2	TRBJ1-2	NA
TGCGCCAGCAGCCCTCCGGGACTAGCGGGAGCCACAGATACGCAGTATTTT	CASSPPGLAGATDTQYF	TRBD2	TRBV10-2	TRBJ2-3	once
TGTGCCAGCAGCTACGGACAGGACCGGCTTGGCTACACCTTC	CASSYGQDRLGYTF	TRBD1	TRBV5-6	TRBJ1-2	NA
TGTGCCAGCAGCCGCGCACGCTATGGCTACACCTTC	CASSRARYGYTF	NA	TRBV28	TRBJ1-2	few
TGCGCCAGCAGCTCAGGACAGAACACCGGGGAGCTGTTTTTT	CASSSGQNTGELFF	NA	TRBV5-1	TRBJ2-2	NA
TGTGCCAGCAGTCCCTTGGTACGTGGCTACACCTTC	CASSPLVRGYTF	NA	TRBV21-1	TRBJ1-2	few
TGTGCCAGCAGCCCCGCGGGCAGGGAGTCCTACGAGCAGTACTTC	CASSPAGRESYEQYF	NA	TRBV11-2	TRBJ2-7	NA
TGTGCCAGTAGTATTCAATCGTATGGCTACACCTTC	CASSIQSYGYTF	NA	TRBV19	TRBJ1-2	NA
TGCGCCAGCAGCGACCAAATTTCCCCCGACAATGAGCAGTTCTTC	CASSDQISPDNEQFF	NA	TRBV5-1	TRBJ2-1	NA
TGCGCCAGCAGCTTACAGGGTACGAGCTACGAGCAGTACTTC	CASSLQGTSYEQYF	NA	TRBV5-1	TRBJ2-7	NA
TGTGCCATCCGGAGAACTACGAACACCGGGGAGCTGTTTTTT	CAIRRTTNTGELFF	NA	TRBV10-3	TRBJ2-2	NA